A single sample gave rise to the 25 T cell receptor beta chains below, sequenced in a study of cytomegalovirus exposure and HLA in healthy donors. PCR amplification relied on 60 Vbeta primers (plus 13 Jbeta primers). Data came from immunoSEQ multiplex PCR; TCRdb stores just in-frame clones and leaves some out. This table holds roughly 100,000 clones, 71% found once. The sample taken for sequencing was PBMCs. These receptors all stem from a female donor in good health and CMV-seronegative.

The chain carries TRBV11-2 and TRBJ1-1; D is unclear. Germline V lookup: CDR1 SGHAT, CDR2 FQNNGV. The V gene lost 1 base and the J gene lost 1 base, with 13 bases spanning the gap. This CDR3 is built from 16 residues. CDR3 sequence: CASSLGTHAGNTEAFF. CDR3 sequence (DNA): TGTGCCAGCAGCTTAGGGACTCACGCCGGGAACACTGAAGCTTTCTTT.

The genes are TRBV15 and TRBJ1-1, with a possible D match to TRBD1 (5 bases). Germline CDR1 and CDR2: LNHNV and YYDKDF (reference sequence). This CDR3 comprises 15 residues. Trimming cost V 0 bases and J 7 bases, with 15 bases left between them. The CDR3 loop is CATSRDPGREGEAFF. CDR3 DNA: TGTGCCACCAGCAGAGATCCTGGCAGGGAAGGTGAAGCTTTCTTT.

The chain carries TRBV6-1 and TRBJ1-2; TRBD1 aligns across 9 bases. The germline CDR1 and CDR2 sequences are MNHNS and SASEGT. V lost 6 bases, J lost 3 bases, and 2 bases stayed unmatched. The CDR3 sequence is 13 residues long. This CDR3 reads CASSWTGDYGYTF. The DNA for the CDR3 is TGTGCCAGCAGCTGGACAGGGGACTATGGCTACACCTTC.

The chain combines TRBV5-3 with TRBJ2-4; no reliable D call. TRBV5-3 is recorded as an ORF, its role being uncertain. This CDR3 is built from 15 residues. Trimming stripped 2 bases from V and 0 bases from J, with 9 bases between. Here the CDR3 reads CARSLWQVAKNIQYF. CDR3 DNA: TGTGCCAGAAGCTTATGGCAGGTAGCCAAAAACATTCAGTACTTC.

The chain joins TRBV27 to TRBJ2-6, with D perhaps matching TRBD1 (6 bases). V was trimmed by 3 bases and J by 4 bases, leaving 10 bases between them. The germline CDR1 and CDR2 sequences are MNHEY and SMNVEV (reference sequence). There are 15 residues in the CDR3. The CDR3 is CASSFGGQGANVLTF. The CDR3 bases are TGTGCCAGCAGTTTTGGCGGACAGGGGGCCAACGTCCTGACTTTC.

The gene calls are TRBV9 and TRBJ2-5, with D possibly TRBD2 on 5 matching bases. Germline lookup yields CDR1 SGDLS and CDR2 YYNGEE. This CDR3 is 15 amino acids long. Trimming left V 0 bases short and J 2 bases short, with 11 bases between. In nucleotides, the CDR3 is TGTGCCAGCAGCGTAGACGAGCGGAGGCAAGAGACCCAGTACTTC. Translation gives CASSVDERRQETQYF.

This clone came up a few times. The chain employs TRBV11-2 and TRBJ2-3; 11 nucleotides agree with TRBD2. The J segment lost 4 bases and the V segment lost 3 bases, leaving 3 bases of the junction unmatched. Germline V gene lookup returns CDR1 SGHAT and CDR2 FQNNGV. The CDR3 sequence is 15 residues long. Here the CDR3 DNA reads TGTGCCAGCAGCTTGACTAGCGGGACGGCAGATACGCAGTATTTT. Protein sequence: CASSLTSGTADTQYF.

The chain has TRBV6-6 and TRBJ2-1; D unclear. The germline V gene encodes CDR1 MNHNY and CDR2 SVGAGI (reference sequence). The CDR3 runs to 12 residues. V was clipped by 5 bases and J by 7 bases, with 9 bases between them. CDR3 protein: CASSLVVNEQFF. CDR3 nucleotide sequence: TGTGCCAGCAGTCTCGTAGTGAATGAGCAGTTCTTC.

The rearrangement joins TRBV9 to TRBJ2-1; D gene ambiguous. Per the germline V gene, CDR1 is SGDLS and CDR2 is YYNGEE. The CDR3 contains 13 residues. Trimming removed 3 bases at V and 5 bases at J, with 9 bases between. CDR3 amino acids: CASSAHFDNEQFF. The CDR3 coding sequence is TGTGCCAGCAGCGCCCACTTCGACAATGAGCAGTTCTTC.

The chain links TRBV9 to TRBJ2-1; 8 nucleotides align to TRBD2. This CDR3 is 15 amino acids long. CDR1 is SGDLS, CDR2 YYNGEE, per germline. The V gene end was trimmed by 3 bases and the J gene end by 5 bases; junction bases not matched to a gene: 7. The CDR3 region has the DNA TGTGCCAGCAGCGCGATAGCGGGACTGAACAATGAGCAGTTCTTC. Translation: CASSAIAGLNNEQFF.

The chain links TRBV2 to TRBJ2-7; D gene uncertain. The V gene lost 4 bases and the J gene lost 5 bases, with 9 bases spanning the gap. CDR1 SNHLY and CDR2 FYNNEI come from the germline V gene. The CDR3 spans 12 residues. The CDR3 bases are TGTGCCAGCAGTGCACCCCAGGACGAGCAGTACTTC. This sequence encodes CASSAPQDEQYF.

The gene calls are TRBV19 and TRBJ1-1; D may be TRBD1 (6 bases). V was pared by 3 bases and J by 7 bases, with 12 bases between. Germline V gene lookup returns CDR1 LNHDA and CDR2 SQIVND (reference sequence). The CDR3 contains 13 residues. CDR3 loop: CASSIDKTGEAFF. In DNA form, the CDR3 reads TGTGCCAGTAGTATTGATAAGACAGGTGAAGCTTTCTTT.

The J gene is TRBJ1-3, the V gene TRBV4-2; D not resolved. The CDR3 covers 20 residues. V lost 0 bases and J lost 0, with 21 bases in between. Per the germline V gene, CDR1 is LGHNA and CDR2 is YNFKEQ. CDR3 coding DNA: TGTGCCAGCAGCCAAGAAGAATCGAGGTTTCTTTCGAGCTCTGGAAACACCATATATTTT. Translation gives CASSQEESRFLSSSGNTIYF.

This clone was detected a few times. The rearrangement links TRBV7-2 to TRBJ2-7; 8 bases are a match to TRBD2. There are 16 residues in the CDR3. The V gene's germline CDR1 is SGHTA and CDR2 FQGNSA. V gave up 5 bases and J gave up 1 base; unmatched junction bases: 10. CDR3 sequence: CASSQGISGISYEQYF. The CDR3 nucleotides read TGTGCCAGCAGCCAGGGGATTAGCGGGATTTCCTACGAGCAGTACTTC. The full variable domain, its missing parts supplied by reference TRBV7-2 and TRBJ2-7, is GAGVSQSPSNKVTEKGKDVELRCDPISGHTALYWYRQSLGQGLEFLIYFQGNSAPDKSGLPSDRFSAERTGGSVSTLTIQRTQQEDSAVYLCASSQGISGISYEQYFGPGTRLTVT.

As DNA, the CDR3 is TGTGCCAGCAGCCAAGATAGAGGGCCCCTCGATGGCTACACCTTC. Translating gives CASSQDRGPLDGYTF. This chain connects TRBV4-2 to TRBJ1-2; D not resolved. CDR3 length equals 15 residues. In germline, CDR1 is LGHNA, CDR2 YNFKEQ. Trimming took 0 bases from V and 6 from J, leaving 14 bases between them.

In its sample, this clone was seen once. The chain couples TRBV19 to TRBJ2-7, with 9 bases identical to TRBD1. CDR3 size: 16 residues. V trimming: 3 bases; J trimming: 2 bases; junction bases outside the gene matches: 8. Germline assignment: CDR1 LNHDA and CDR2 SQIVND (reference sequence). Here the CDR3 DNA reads TGTGCCAGTAGTATCTTACCGGGACAGGGACCCTACGAGCAGTACTTC. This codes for CASSILPGQGPYEQYF.

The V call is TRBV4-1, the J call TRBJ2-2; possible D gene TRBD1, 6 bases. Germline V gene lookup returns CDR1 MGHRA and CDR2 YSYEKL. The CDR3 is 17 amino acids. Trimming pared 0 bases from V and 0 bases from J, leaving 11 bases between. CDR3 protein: CASSQDGQPPNTGELFF. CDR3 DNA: TGCGCCAGCAGCCAAGACGGACAGCCCCCGAACACCGGGGAGCTGTTTTTT.

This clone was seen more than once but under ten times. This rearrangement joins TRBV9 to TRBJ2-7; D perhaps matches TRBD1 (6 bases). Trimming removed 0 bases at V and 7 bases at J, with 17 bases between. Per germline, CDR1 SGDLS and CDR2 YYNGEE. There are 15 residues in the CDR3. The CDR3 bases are TGTGCCAGCAGCGTAGGGAGGTCAGATCAGGGGGAGCAGTACTTC. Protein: CASSVGRSDQGEQYF.

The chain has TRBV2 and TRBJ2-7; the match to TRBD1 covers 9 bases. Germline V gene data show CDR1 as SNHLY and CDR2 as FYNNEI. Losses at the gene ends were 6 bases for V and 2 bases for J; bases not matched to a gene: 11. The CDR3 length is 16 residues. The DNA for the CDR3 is TGTGCCAGCAGGGTTACAGGGGGCGCTTTGACCTACGAGCAGTACTTC. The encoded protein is CASRVTGGALTYEQYF.

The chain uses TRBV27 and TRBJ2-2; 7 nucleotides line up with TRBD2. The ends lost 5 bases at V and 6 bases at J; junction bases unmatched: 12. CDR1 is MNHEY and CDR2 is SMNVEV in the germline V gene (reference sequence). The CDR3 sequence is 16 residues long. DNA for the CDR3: TGTGCCAGCAGTCCATGGGGGAGGGGAGGAGCCGGGGAGCTGTTTTTT. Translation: CASSPWGRGGAGELFF.

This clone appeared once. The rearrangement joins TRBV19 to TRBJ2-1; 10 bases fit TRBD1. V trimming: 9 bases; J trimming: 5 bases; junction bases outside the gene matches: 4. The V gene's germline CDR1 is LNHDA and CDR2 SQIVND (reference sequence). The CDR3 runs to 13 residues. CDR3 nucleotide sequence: TGTGCCAGCTCCGGGACAGGGGACAATGAGCAGTTCTTC. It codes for CASSGTGDNEQFF. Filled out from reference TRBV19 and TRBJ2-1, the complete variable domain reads DGGITQSPKYLFRKEGQNVTLSCEQNLNHDAMYWYRQDPGQGLRLIYYSQIVNDFQKGDIAEGYSVSREKKESFPLTVTSAQKNPTAFYLCASSGTGDNEQFFGPGTRLTVL.

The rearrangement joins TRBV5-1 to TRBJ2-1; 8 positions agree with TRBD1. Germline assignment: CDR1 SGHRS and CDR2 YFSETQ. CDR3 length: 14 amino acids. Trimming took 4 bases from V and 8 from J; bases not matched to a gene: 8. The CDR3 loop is CASSPRETGDEQFF. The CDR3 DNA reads TGCGCCAGCAGCCCCAGGGAGACAGGGGATGAGCAGTTCTTC. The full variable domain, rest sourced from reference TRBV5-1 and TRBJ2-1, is KAGVTQTPRYLIKTRGQQVTLSCSPISGHRSVSWYQQTPGQGLQFLFEYFSETQRNKGNFPGRFSGRQFSNSRSEMNVSTLELGDSALYLCASSPRETGDEQFFGPGTRLTVL.

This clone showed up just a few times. DNA of the CDR3: TGCGCCAGCAGTGAGATGAGGCGATCCAGAGGACACGAGCAGTTCTTC. Amino acid sequence: CASSEMRRSRGHEQFF. This chain connects TRBV10-1 to TRBJ2-1, with a possible D match to TRBD1 (5 bases). The CDR3 spans 16 residues. The ends were cut back, 2 bases at V and 10 bases at J, with 21 bases in the middle. Germline V gene sequence: CDR1 WNHNN, CDR2 SYGVQD (reference sequence).

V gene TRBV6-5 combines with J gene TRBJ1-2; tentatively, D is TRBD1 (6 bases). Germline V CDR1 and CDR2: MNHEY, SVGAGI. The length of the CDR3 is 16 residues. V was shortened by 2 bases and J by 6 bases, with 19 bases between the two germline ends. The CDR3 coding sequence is TGTGCCAGCAGTTACGGGGGGAGGGGGGGAGTGGATGGCTACACCTTC. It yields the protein CASSYGGRGGVDGYTF.

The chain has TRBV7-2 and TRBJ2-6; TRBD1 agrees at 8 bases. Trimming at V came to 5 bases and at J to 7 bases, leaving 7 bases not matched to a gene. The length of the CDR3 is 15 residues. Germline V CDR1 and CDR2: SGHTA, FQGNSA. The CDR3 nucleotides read TGTGCCAGCAGCGAAAGACAGGGGTTAGCCAACGTCCTGACTTTC. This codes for CASSERQGLANVLTF.